The next 9 T cell receptor beta chains were all read from a single sample in a study of shared clonotypes between healthy human individuals. Clones were read by immunoSEQ multiplex PCR, and TCRdb kept only the in-frame ones, dropping some. The sample lists over a million clones, 96% occurring once. The source material was naive CD4+ T cells sorted from blood. Subset defined: CD45RA+ positively selected. These receptors all come from a man under 40 in good health.

This chain connects TRBV19 to TRBJ2-7; possible D gene TRBD2, 5 bases. Germline lookup yields CDR1 LNHDA and CDR2 SQIVND (reference sequence). The germline V and J ends were trimmed by 6 bases and 3 bases, with 21 bases remaining between them. This CDR3 region has 16 residues. This CDR3 reads CASSQTRELRDYEQYF. Written as DNA, the CDR3 is TGTGCCAGTAGCCAAACAAGAGAGTTGAGGGACTACGAGCAGTACTTC. Full variable domain (missing parts from reference TRBV19 and TRBJ2-7): DGGITQSPKYLFRKEGQNVTLSCEQNLNHDAMYWYRQDPGQGLRLIYYSQIVNDFQKGDIAEGYSVSREKKESFPLTVTSAQKNPTAFYLCASSQTRELRDYEQYFGPGTRLTVT.

The V and J genes are TRBV28 and TRBJ1-3; TRBD1 matches at 8 bases. V dropped 1 base and J dropped 3; count of bases not matched to a gene: 8. Germline-derived CDR1 and CDR2 are MDHEN and SYDVKM. The CDR3 runs to 17 residues. The CDR3 DNA reads TGTGCCAGCAGTTTATTAACCAGGGGGCTTCGTGGAAACACCATATATTTT. It yields the protein CASSLLTRGLRGNTIYF.

The chain joins TRBV5-5 to TRBJ2-1; D possibly corresponds to TRBD2 (6 bases). The germline V gene encodes CDR1 SGHKS and CDR2 YYEKEE (reference sequence). V shed 2 bases and J shed 1 base, with 10 bases lying between them. CDR3 length: 15 amino acids. CDR3 loop: CASSLSAGSYNEQFF. The CDR3 nucleotides are TGTGCCAGCAGCTTATCGGCGGGGTCCTACAATGAGCAGTTCTTC.

The chain couples TRBV28 to TRBJ1-3, with D unclear. Trimming removed 7 bases from V and 3 bases from J, with 13 bases in between. Germline V lookup: CDR1 MDHEN, CDR2 SYDVKM. The CDR3 is 14 residues long. The CDR3 nucleotides are TGTGCCAGCATAAACTCGGACTTTGGAAACACCATATATTTT. This codes for CASINSDFGNTIYF.

V and J are TRBV15 and TRBJ2-5; 9 bases match TRBD2. Germline V CDR1 and CDR2: LNHNV, YYDKDF (reference sequence). After removal of 1 base from V and 2 bases from J, the junction contained 5 bases not matched to a gene. The CDR3 runs to 16 residues. The CDR3 region has the DNA TGTGCCACCAGCAGAGGAAATGCGGGGGGGCAAGAGACCCAGTACTTC. Translation gives CATSRGNAGGQETQYF.

The chain has TRBV9 and TRBJ2-2; D ambiguous. There are 16 residues in the CDR3. The germline V and J ends were trimmed by 0 bases and 0 bases, with 9 bases remaining between them. CDR1 is SGDLS, CDR2 YYNGEE, per germline. The CDR3 bases are TGTGCCAGCAGCGTAGTGGCAGGCCCGAACACCGGGGAGCTGTTTTTT. This gives the protein CASSVVAGPNTGELFF.

The V gene is TRBV5-1, the J gene TRBJ2-4; D might be TRBD2 (5 bases). Trimming left V 8 bases short and J 4 bases short, with 13 bases between. The germline V gene has CDR1 SGHRS and CDR2 YFSETQ. This CDR3 is built from 13 residues. The CDR3 loop is CASKDSGKNIQYF. DNA of the CDR3: TGCGCCAGTAAAGACTCGGGGAAAAACATTCAGTACTTC.

The chain has TRBV4-3 and TRBJ2-7, with D tentatively TRBD1 (6 bases). CDR3 length: 14 amino acids. V lost 3 bases and J lost 0, with 9 bases in between. In germline, CDR1 is LGHNA, CDR2 YSLEER. This chain's CDR3 is CASSHRQDSYEQYF. In DNA, the CDR3 is TGCGCCAGCAGCCATAGACAGGACTCCTACGAGCAGTACTTC.

The chain recombines TRBV19 with TRBJ2-1; 7 positions match TRBD2. Germline-derived CDR1 and CDR2 are LNHDA and SQIVND (reference sequence). Trimming cost V 6 bases and J 15 bases; bases outside gene matches: 14. This CDR3 has 13 amino acids. The CDR3 loop is CASSPESGAGRFF. CDR3 bases: TGTGCCAGTAGCCCAGAGAGCGGGGCCGGCCGGTTCTTC.